The present TCR beta chain was sequenced within a study of T cell responses to AZD1222 COVID-19 vaccine. Study findings and constraints: CD4 TCRs associated with vaccination spanned spike, dominating at 160-218 and 743-854. Spike-specific TCR breadth rose after two AZD1222 doses, and depth rose as well.

The repertoire was sequenced with immunoSEQ multiplex PCR; TCRdb's copy has only in-frame clones and lacks some. The profile covers 90,000 to 120,000 clones, with roughly 86% appearing a single time and more than 2.5% taken by the ten largest. This CDR3 is 14 amino acids long. Germline V gives CDR1 PRHDT, CDR2 FYEKMQ (reference sequence). Trimming removed 4 bases at V and 7 bases at J, with 16 bases between. For this clone: Its specificity is not known.

V and J are TRBV13 and TRBJ1-2, with a weak D call TRBD1 (5 bases). The starting material was peripheral blood, obtained 28 days after the second dose of the MenACWY control vaccine. The TCR sequence derives from an adult who received the MenACWY meningococcal vaccine as a control. The CDR3, as DNA: TGTGCCAGCAGCTCCACCAGGGAGGGGAGTGGCTACACCTTC. Protein product: CASSSTREGSGYTF.